Listed here are 24 T cell receptor beta chains from one sample, sequenced in a study of blood T cell repertoires in COVID-19. TCRdb keeps only in-frame clones here, not all; method: immunoSEQ multiplex PCR. The repertoire holds fewer than 250,000 clones, with 75% to 90% as singletons. Source material: peripheral blood. These receptors originate from a man in his 60s with acute or convalescent COVID-19.

This chain uses TRBV3-1 (or the pseudogene TRBV3-2) with TRBJ2-1; TRBD1 matches 8 bases. CDR3 length: 19 amino acids. Germline assignment: CDR1 LGHDT and CDR2 YNNKEL (reference sequence). Germline trimming cut 8 bases from V and 6 bases from J; bases unmatched to any gene: 24. CDR3 amino acids: CASPTDRGQGYSGINEQFF. Written as DNA, the CDR3 is TGTGCCAGCCCCACCGATAGAGGACAGGGATATTCGGGGATCAATGAGCAGTTCTTC.

The gene calls are TRBV7-6 and TRBJ2-5; perhaps TRBD2 as D (6 bases). The V gene lost 2 bases and the J gene lost 4 bases, with 20 bases spanning the gap. Germline V gives CDR1 SGHVS, CDR2 FNYEAQ. This CDR3 spans 17 amino acids. CDR3: CASSLFGSGDYGETQYF. CDR3 nucleotide sequence: TGTGCCAGCAGCTTATTCGGTAGCGGAGACTACGGAGAGACCCAGTACTTC.

The chain links TRBV5-1 to TRBJ2-1, with 10 bases identical to TRBD2. This CDR3 has 16 residues. Germline V lookup: CDR1 SGHRS, CDR2 YFSETQ. V gave up 1 base and J gave up 7 bases; unmatched junction bases: 8. In DNA form, the CDR3 reads TGCGCCAGCAGCTTGAATCAGCGGGGGGGCCAGAATGAGCAGTTCTTC. Translating it yields CASSLNQRGGQNEQFF.

The chain joins TRBV10-3 to TRBJ2-5, with 9 nucleotides matching TRBD1. The J segment lost 13 bases and the V segment lost 0 bases, leaving 6 bases of the junction unmatched. In germline, CDR1 is ENHRY, CDR2 SYGVKD. This CDR3 is built from 13 residues. In nucleotides, the CDR3 is TGTGCCATCAGTGAGTCTCAACAGGGGGCCGGGTACTTC. It specifies CAISESQQGAGYF.

The rearrangement joins TRBV19 to TRBJ1-2; 8 positions agree with TRBD1. Germline values: CDR1 LNHDA, CDR2 SQIVND (reference sequence). The V segment lost 9 bases and the J segment 4 bases; nucleotides outside the gene matches: 16. The CDR3 spans 16 residues. In DNA, the CDR3 is TGTGCCAGCTCTCCCCGAACATCAGGGGGCAGCTATGGCTACACCTTC. Translating it yields CASSPRTSGGSYGYTF.

The chain recombines TRBV19 with TRBJ2-7, with 10 nucleotides matching TRBD1. V gave up 1 base and J gave up 4 bases; unmatched junction bases: 4. The V gene's germline CDR1 is LNHDA and CDR2 SQIVND (reference sequence). CDR3 size: 15 residues. The CDR3 DNA reads TGTGCCAGTAGTATAGTGGGGACAGGGGTGTACGAGCAGTACTTC. This encodes CASSIVGTGVYEQYF.

The chain has TRBV15 and TRBJ2-7; D call uncertain. Germline CDR1 reads LNHNV; CDR2 reads YYDKDF (reference sequence). The CDR3 has 12 residues. Deletions cut 0 bases from V and 5 bases from J, with 5 bases between. As DNA, the CDR3 is TGTGCCACCAGCAGAGATTCAAACGAGCAGTACTTC. Translation gives CATSRDSNEQYF.

J is TRBJ2-7 and V is TRBV2, with a possible D match to TRBD1 (5 bases). The germline CDR1 and CDR2 sequences are SNHLY and FYNNEI. The CDR3 totals 13 residues. V lost 8 bases and J 3 bases, leaving 14 bases between the germline ends. CDR3 region: CASGIDSFYEQYF. CDR3 DNA sequence: TGTGCCAGCGGAATAGACAGTTTCTACGAGCAGTACTTC. Combining the CDR3 with reference TRBV2 and TRBJ2-7 gives the whole variable domain EPEVTQTPSHQVTQMGQEVILRCVPISNHLYFYWYRQILGQKVEFLVSFYNNEISEKSEIFDDQFSVERPDGSNFTLKIRSTKLEDSAMYFCASGIDSFYEQYFGPGTRLTVT.

The rearrangement links TRBV24-1 to TRBJ2-2; 11 bases line up with TRBD1. Germline CDR1 and CDR2: KGHDR and SFDVKD. This CDR3 is built from 17 residues. V trimming: 2 bases; J trimming: 3 bases; junction bases outside the gene matches: 4. The CDR3 sequence: CATSDSGTGGYTGELFF. CDR3 DNA sequence: TGTGCCACCAGTGATTCGGGGACAGGGGGTTACACCGGGGAGCTGTTTTTT.

The rearrangement joins TRBV4-3 to TRBJ1-3, with 9 bases matching TRBD1. The CDR3 loop spans 15 amino acids. V was pared by 0 bases and J by 4 bases, with 1 base of the junction left unmatched. Germline V gives CDR1 LGHNA, CDR2 YSLEER. CDR3 coding DNA: TGCGCCAGCAGCCAAGACACAGGGGGCGGAAACACCATATATTTT. Its protein product is CASSQDTGGGNTIYF.

The chain links TRBV3-1 (or the pseudogene TRBV3-2) to TRBJ2-3, with 7 positions matching TRBD2. Germline V gene sequence: CDR1 LGHDT, CDR2 YNNKEL (reference sequence). CDR3 length: 18 amino acids. V was clipped by 1 base and J by 2 bases; unmatched bases: 12. The CDR3 sequence: CASSQVLASGHDTDTQYF. For the CDR3, the DNA is TGTGCCAGCAGCCAAGTACTAGCTAGCGGACATGACACAGATACGCAGTATTTT.

This clone was recorded once. The genes are TRBV11-3 and TRBJ2-1; D is possibly TRBD1 (5 bases). The length of the CDR3 is 14 residues. Germline assignment: CDR1 SGHNT and CDR2 YENEEA. V gave up 0 bases and J gave up 7 bases, with 10 bases separating them. CDR3 sequence: CASSLEAGSNEQFF. The CDR3 bases are TGTGCCAGCAGCTTAGAGGCAGGGTCTAATGAGCAGTTCTTC.

This clone showed up just once. The rearrangement links TRBV6-6 to TRBJ2-2, with 10 bases lining up with TRBD2. V trimming: 5 bases; J trimming: 2 bases; junction bases outside the gene matches: 5. The V gene's germline CDR1 is MNHNY and CDR2 SVGAGI (reference sequence). The CDR3 spans 16 residues. The DNA for the CDR3 is TGTGCCAGCAGTCAAAGCGGGGGGGCCAACACCGGGGAGCTGTTTTTT. This gives the protein CASSQSGGANTGELFF.

The chain is built from TRBV7-6 and TRBJ2-1, with D maybe TRBD2 (5 bases). CDR3 length: 13 amino acids. The germline V gene encodes CDR1 SGHVS and CDR2 FNYEAQ. V lost 1 base and J lost 8, with 9 bases in between. The CDR3 here is CASSLGRLDEQFF. DNA for the CDR3: TGTGCCAGCAGCTTAGGGAGGTTGGATGAGCAGTTCTTC. The full variable domain, in which reference TRBV7-6 and TRBJ2-1 provide the parts outside the CDR3, is GAGVSQSPRYKVTKRGQDVALRCDPISGHVSLYWYRQALGQGPEFLTYFNYEAQQDKSGLPNDRFSAERPEGSISTLTIQRTEQRDSAMYRCASSLGRLDEQFFGPGTRLTVL.

The chain joins TRBV9 to TRBJ1-6; TRBD1 aligns across 9 bases. Germline V gives CDR1 SGDLS, CDR2 YYNGEE. This CDR3 is built from 14 residues. V lost 3 bases, J lost 5 bases, and 0 bases stayed unmatched. The CDR3 loop is CASSGTGDNSPLHF. The CDR3 DNA reads TGTGCCAGCAGCGGGACAGGGGATAATTCACCCCTCCACTTT.

This clone was found a few times. The rearrangement links TRBV6-5 to TRBJ2-1; 7 bases are a match to TRBD1. Germline CDR1 is MNHEY and CDR2 is SVGAGI. V dropped 6 bases and J dropped 4; count of bases not matched to a gene: 9. The CDR3 loop spans 15 amino acids. CDR3 DNA sequence: TGTGCCAGCAGCTCTGGACAGGTTCGTTACAATGAGCAGTTCTTC. It codes for CASSSGQVRYNEQFF.

V usage is TRBV6-5 and J usage is TRBJ2-1, with 7 bases lining up with TRBD1. Germline trimming cut 5 bases from V and 4 bases from J; bases unmatched to any gene: 5. Germline CDR1 and CDR2: MNHEY and SVGAGI. This CDR3 has 14 residues. CDR3 region: CASSTTGRYNEQFF. The DNA of the CDR3 is TGTGCCAGCAGTACGACAGGGAGATACAATGAGCAGTTCTTC.

The genes are TRBV2 and TRBJ1-2, with TRBD1 identical over 11 bases. V trimming: 7 bases; J trimming: 5 bases; junction bases outside the gene matches: 12. Germline V gene lookup returns CDR1 SNHLY and CDR2 FYNNEI. The CDR3 loop spans 16 amino acids. In DNA, the CDR3 is TGTGCCAGCATTCCAGCACCGGGACAGGGGGTATATGGCTACACCTTC. It encodes CASIPAPGQGVYGYTF.

J is TRBJ1-2 and V is TRBV25-1; D gene uncertain. Trimming took 3 bases from V and 5 from J, leaving 10 bases between them. The CDR3 extends over 13 amino acids. Germline V gives CDR1 MGHDK, CDR2 SYGVNS. CDR3 protein: CASSDPGDYGYTF. As DNA, the CDR3 is TGTGCCAGCAGTGATCCGGGAGATTATGGCTACACCTTC.

The chain carries TRBV9 and TRBJ2-3, with a tentative D call TRBD1 (6 bases). Germline CDR1 reads SGDLS; CDR2 reads YYNGEE. Trimming removed 5 bases at V and 5 bases at J, with 12 bases between. The CDR3 loop spans 13 amino acids. CDR3 sequence (DNA): TGTGCCAGCAGAGGACAGACCCTAGATACGCAGTATTTT. Protein product: CASRGQTLDTQYF. Full variable domain (outside the CDR3, taken from reference TRBV9 and TRBJ2-3): DSGVTQTPKHLITATGQRVTLRCSPRSGDLSVYWYQQSLDQGLQFLIQYYNGEERAKGNILERFSAQQFPDLHSELNLSSLELGDSALYFCASRGQTLDTQYFGPGTRLTVL.

For the CDR3, the DNA is TGTGCCAGCAGTTTAAAGAGGGAACGGGCTTTCTTT. This gives the protein CASSLKRERAFF. The chain links TRBV28 to TRBJ1-1, with unresolved D. The CDR3 is made up of 12 amino acids. Germline loops: CDR1 MDHEN, CDR2 SYDVKM. Trimming took 2 bases from V and 11 from J, leaving 12 bases between them.

The gene calls are TRBV19 and TRBJ2-2; 7 nucleotides agree with TRBD2. The CDR3 is 17 amino acids. J was trimmed by 2 bases and V by 6 bases; bases with no gene match: 12. Germline loops: CDR1 LNHDA, CDR2 SQIVND (reference sequence). The CDR3 DNA reads as TGTGCCAGTAGCTTTGGTATGGGAGGGCCCAACACCGGGGAGCTGTTTTTT. It codes for CASSFGMGGPNTGELFF.

V usage is TRBV6-1 and J usage is TRBJ2-7; D remains unclear. CDR1 is MNHNS and CDR2 is SASEGT in the germline V gene. The CDR3 covers 12 residues. V lost 6 bases and J lost 2, with 8 bases in between. The CDR3 nucleotides are TGTGCCAGCAGCCCCCTAACCTACGAGCAGTACTTC. Protein: CASSPLTYEQYF.

V is TRBV9 and J is TRBJ2-7; D gene ambiguous. The V and J ends lost 1 base and 2 bases respectively, with 10 bases between them. CDR1 and CDR2 from the germline V gene are SGDLS and YYNGEE. This CDR3 comprises 14 residues. CDR3 protein: CASSVSYYPYEQYF. CDR3 coding DNA: TGTGCCAGCAGCGTATCCTACTACCCCTACGAGCAGTACTTC.